This is a list of T cell receptor beta chains from one sample in a study of shared clonotypes between healthy human individuals. Data came from immunoSEQ multiplex PCR; TCRdb stores just in-frame clones and leaves some out. The table records around 690,000 clones, 90% of them present only once. Sequences were obtained from memory CD8+ T cells from PBMCs. All receptors derive from a man aged 18 to 29 in good health. Some clones in this sample may be carry-over from other donors' samples. Both conserved end residues are part of each CDR3. The D gene is left open where the match is weak. Only some rows state a clone size, as once, few, many or a class for expanded clones.

TRBJ2-1 TRBV25-1 NA NA CASSGWSFNNEQFF TGTGCCAGCAGTGGATGGAGCTTTAACAATGAGCAGTTCTTC
TRBJ2-7 TRBV9 NA TRBD2 CASSVELTSVSYEQYF TGTGCCAGCAGCGTAGAATTAACTAGCGTCTCCTACGAGCAGTACTTC
TRBJ1-1 TRBV11-2 NA NA CASRMGAMNTEAFF TGTGCCAGCAGGATGGGGGCTATGAACACTGAAGCTTTCTTT
TRBJ2-3 TRBV6-1 NA NA CASSGVGYSSTDTQYF TGTGCCAGCAGTGGGGTGGGATACAGCAGCACAGATACGCAGTATTTT
TRBJ1-2 TRBV27 NA NA CASSDSNYGYTF TGTGCCAGCAGCGACAGTAACTATGGCTACACCTTC
TRBJ2-7 TRBV2 NA NA CASSGRQSYEQYF TGTGCCAGCAGCGGTAGGCAGTCCTACGAGCAGTACTTC
TRBJ2-5 TRBV28 NA NA CASTTRHQKTGNQETQYF TGTGCCAGCACCACGCGCCATCAAAAAACAGGGAACCAAGAGACCCAGTACTTC
TRBJ1-1 TRBV25-1 NA NA CASSEPASGDTEAFF TGTGCCAGCAGTGAACCTGCTAGCGGCGACACTGAAGCTTTCTTT
TRBJ2-7 TRBV27 NA NA CASSPPGWGGGPYEQYF TGTGCCAGCAGTCCCCCGGGTTGGGGAGGGGGACCCTACGAGCAGTACTTC
TRBJ1-1 TRBV5-1 NA NA CASSLATQTEAFF TGCGCCAGCAGCTTAGCGACTCAGACTGAAGCTTTCTTT
TRBJ1-5 TRBV6-1 NA NA CASSGEDTLVQPQHF TGTGCCAGCAGTGGGGAGGACACCTTGGTCCAGCCCCAGCATTTT
TRBJ2-7 TRBV13 NA NA CASSPGRSYEQYF TGTGCCAGCAGCCCTGGGCGCTCCTACGAGCAGTACTTC
TRBJ1-1 TRBV19 NA NA CASSINFVASNTEAFF TGTGCCAGTAGTATTAATTTTGTCGCATCGAACACTGAAGCTTTCTTT
TRBJ1-1 TRBV27 NA NA CASSPPGGYTEAFF TGTGCCAGCAGTCCTCCGGGGGGATATACTGAAGCTTTCTTT
TRBJ2-3 TRBV18 NA TRBD1 CASSLGDRTPDTQYF TGTGCCAGCTCACTAGGGGACAGGACGCCAGATACGCAGTATTTT
TRBJ2-7 TRBV19 once TRBD1 CASSTWTGVEQYF TGTGCCAGTAGTACCTGGACAGGGGTCGAGCAGTACTTC
TRBJ1-2 TRBV5-1 NA NA CASSLDRANYGYTF TGCGCCAGCAGCTTGGACAGAGCTAACTATGGCTACACCTTC
TRBJ1-2 TRBV9 few NA CASSVGGRGGYTF TGTGCCAGCAGCGTAGGAGGGAGGGGCGGCTACACCTTC
TRBJ1-1 TRBV9 once NA CASSVQGSLGEAFF TGTGCCAGCAGCGTACAGGGGTCGCTGGGTGAAGCTTTCTTT
TRBJ2-7 TRBV27 NA TRBD2 CASRPKTSAFYEQYF TGTGCCAGCAGGCCGAAGACTAGCGCTTTCTACGAGCAGTACTTC
TRBJ1-2 TRBV9 NA TRBD1 CASSVDRGNYGYTF TGTGCCAGCAGCGTCGACAGGGGTAACTATGGCTACACCTTC
TRBJ2-1 TRBV6-5 NA NA CASSYSRGGMPNEQFF TGTGCCAGCAGTTACTCCCGTGGCGGGATGCCTAATGAGCAGTTCTTC
TRBJ2-1 TRBV30 NA TRBD2 CAWSGLAEAYNEQFF TGTGCCTGGAGTGGGCTAGCGGAGGCATACAATGAGCAGTTCTTC
TRBJ1-4 TRBV4-2 NA NA CASSRLTVTTNEKLFF TGTGCCAGCAGCCGACTCACCGTTACAACTAATGAAAAACTGTTTTTT
TRBJ1-1 TRBV27 NA NA CASSIGARGGEAFF TGTGCCAGCAGTATAGGGGCCAGGGGTGGTGAAGCTTTCTTT
TRBJ1-2 TRBV16 NA NA CASSQSGRDGYTF TGTGCCAGCAGCCAATCGGGCCGGGATGGCTACACCTTC
TRBJ2-1 TRBV27 NA NA CASSGTSYNEQFF TGTGCCAGCAGCGGGACCTCCTACAATGAGCAGTTCTTC
TRBJ2-7 TRBV4-1 NA TRBD1 CASSLPGPGQGPYEQYF TGCGCCAGCAGCCTACCGGGGCCGGGACAGGGTCCCTACGAGCAGTACTTC
TRBJ1-1 TRBV2 NA NA CASRPANTEAFF TGTGCCAGCCGCCCGGCGAACACTGAAGCTTTCTTT
TRBJ1-5 TRBV19 NA NA CASRASGTYSNQPQHF TGTGCCAGTAGAGCTTCCGGGACATATAGCAATCAGCCCCAGCATTTT
TRBJ2-7 TRBV9 NA TRBD1 CASSDRDRVEEQYF TGTGCCAGCAGCGACCGGGACAGGGTTGAAGAGCAGTACTTC
TRBJ2-5 TRBV7-6 NA NA CASTAKRSQETQYF TGTGCCAGCACCGCCAAAAGGTCCCAAGAGACCCAGTACTTC
TRBJ1-2 TRBV27 NA NA CASSLLSPGRRNYGYTF TGTGCCAGCAGTTTATTGTCCCCGGGAAGGAGGAACTATGGCTACACCTTC
TRBJ2-2 TRBV10-3 NA TRBD2 CAIEITREGRNTGELFF TGTGCCATCGAAATTACGCGGGAGGGCCGGAACACCGGGGAGCTGTTTTTT
TRBJ1-5 TRBV4-1 NA NA CASSQDTLGRGNQPQHF TGCGCCAGCAGCCAAGATACCCTGGGACGGGGCAATCAGCCCCAGCATTTT
TRBJ2-1 TRBV27 NA NA CASSSPPGGEQFF TGTGCCAGCAGTTCCCCCCCTGGGGGTGAGCAGTTCTTC
TRBJ2-7 TRBV7-9 NA NA CASSLADGDGDF TGTGCCAGCAGCTTAGCTGATGGCGACGGAGACTTC
TRBJ2-7 TRBV2 NA TRBD1 CASSEWSRGLYEQYF TGTGCCAGCAGTGAATGGAGCAGGGGGTTATACGAGCAGTACTTC
TRBJ1-1 TRBV6-5 once TRBD1 CASSLGTGSTEAFF TGTGCCAGCAGTCTGGGGACAGGGAGCACTGAAGCTTTCTTT
TRBJ2-7 TRBV7-9 NA TRBD2 CASSSGLAGGSYEQYF TGTGCCAGCAGCTCGGGACTAGCGGGGGGGTCCTACGAGCAGTACTTC
TRBJ2-7 TRBV27 NA TRBD1 CASGTGSFYEQYF TGTGCCAGTGGGACAGGGAGTTTCTACGAGCAGTACTTC
TRBJ2-1 TRBV18 NA TRBD1 CASSPVPGQGEGPNEQFF TGTGCCAGCTCACCAGTGCCGGGACAGGGCGAGGGGCCCAATGAGCAGTTCTTC
TRBJ2-7 TRBV6-1 NA NA CASRDLRYEQYF TGTGCCAGCAGGGACCTGAGGTACGAGCAGTACTTC
TRBJ1-1 TRBV12-5 few TRBD1 CASGLGGARAEAFF TGTGCTAGTGGTCTAGGGGGCGCGAGGGCTGAAGCTTTCTTT
TRBJ2-5 TRBV18 NA NA CASSPEGSGQETQYF TGTGCCAGCTCACCAGAGGGGTCAGGGCAAGAGACCCAGTACTTC
TRBJ1-4 TRBV27 NA NA CASSWDSTNEKLFF TGTGCCAGCAGTTGGGACTCAACTAATGAAAAACTGTTTTTT
TRBJ2-7 TRBV10-3 NA TRBD2 CAISESSGGPRYEQYF TGTGCCATCAGTGAGTCCTCGGGAGGGCCTCGATACGAGCAGTACTTC
TRBJ2-7 TRBV10-1 once TRBD2 CASSEVAGGLGSYEQYF TGCGCCAGCAGTGAAGTAGCGGGAGGGCTTGGATCCTACGAGCAGTACTTC
TRBJ2-5 TRBV9 NA TRBD2 CASSPGRGETQYF TGTGCCAGCAGCCCCGGGAGGGGGGAGACCCAGTACTTC
TRBJ1-1 TRBV29-1 few TRBD1 CSVRGQGAEAFF TGCAGCGTCCGCGGACAGGGGGCTGAAGCTTTCTTT
TRBJ2-7 TRBV5-6 NA NA CASSAAGLHTREQYF TGTGCCAGCAGCGCAGCCGGGCTACACACCCGCGAGCAGTACTTC
TRBJ2-7 TRBV4-1 NA TRBD2 CASSHPQGGRNSYEQYF TGCGCCAGCAGCCACCCCCAGGGCGGGAGGAATTCCTACGAGCAGTACTTC
TRBJ2-7 TRBV7-9 NA NA CASSLVGTSVGEQYF TGTGCCAGCAGCTTAGTGGGGACATCCGTGGGCGAGCAGTACTTC
TRBJ1-1 TRBV5-4 NA NA CASSLGYQEDMNTEAFF TGTGCCAGCAGCTTGGGATACCAAGAGGACATGAACACTGAAGCTTTCTTT
TRBJ2-7 TRBV10-3 NA TRBD2 CAISESRRITSGSNYEQYF TGTGCCATCAGTGAGTCGAGGCGGATTACTAGCGGGAGTAACTACGAGCAGTACTTC